This TCR beta chain was sequenced during a study of shared clonotypes between healthy human individuals. The table came from immunoSEQ multiplex PCR; TCRdb's copy has only in-frame clones and leaves some out. The table lists roughly 2.1 million clones, approximately 94% of them singletons, with roughly 1.8% in the top ten. Study-level findings and limits: Compared with clonotypes that all four donors shared, non-shared clonotypes had lower generation probabilities.

This clone has a single count. Its antigen is undetermined. The naive CD8 population came from CD45RO-negative cells selected for CCR7, without terminally differentiated effector memory CD45RA+ cells. The sample was naive CD8+ T cells from PBMCs. This TCR was sampled from a man in his late teens or twenties in good health. Some clones in this sample may be carry-over from other donors' samples.

This CDR3 is CASSLFGGRDTEAFF. DNA for the CDR3: TGCGCCAGCAGCTTGTTCGGGGGTAGGGACACTGAAGCTTTCTTT. V and J are TRBV5-1 and TRBJ1-1; TRBD1 is a possible D gene (5 bases). V shed 1 base and J shed 3 bases, with 13 bases lying between them. The CDR3 contains 15 residues. Germline V gene data show CDR1 as SGHRS and CDR2 as YFSETQ.